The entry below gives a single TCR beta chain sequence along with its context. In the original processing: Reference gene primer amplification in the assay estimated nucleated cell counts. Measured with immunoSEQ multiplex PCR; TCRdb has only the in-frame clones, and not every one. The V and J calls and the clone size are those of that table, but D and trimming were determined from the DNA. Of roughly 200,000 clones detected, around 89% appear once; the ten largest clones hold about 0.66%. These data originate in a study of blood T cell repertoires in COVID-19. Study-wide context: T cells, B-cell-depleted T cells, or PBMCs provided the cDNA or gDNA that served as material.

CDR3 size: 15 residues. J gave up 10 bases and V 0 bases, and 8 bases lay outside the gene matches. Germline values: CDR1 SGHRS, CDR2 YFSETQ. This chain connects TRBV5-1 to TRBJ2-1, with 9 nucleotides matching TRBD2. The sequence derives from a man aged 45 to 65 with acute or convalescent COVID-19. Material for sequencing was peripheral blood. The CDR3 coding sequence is TGCGCCAGCAGCTTGGCGTCCCTAGCGGGAAACGAGCAGTTCTTC. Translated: CASSLASLAGNEQFF.